The 10 T cell receptor beta chains given below trace back to one sample, sequenced in a study of HIV-infected patients and healthy controls. cDNA was made from approximately 500 ng RNA using alpha and beta constant primers. Separate chain-specific third strand synthesis with multiplexing indices produced the alpha and beta libraries. TCRdb independently ran MiXCR on the 5' RACE reads; one entry per CDR3 protein. The table has approximately 7,000 distinct CDR3 sequences, 9.3% seen once. All unsorted peripheral T cells were captured because whole blood was used without fractionation. Sample: blood, taken before antiretroviral therapy. The source of these receptors is an adult with HIV infection.

This clonotype is judged medium-sized (0.01 to 0.1%). The genes are TRBV18 and TRBJ2-7, with 7 nucleotides matching TRBD1. The V and J ends lost 3 bases and 3 bases, in that order; junction bases with no gene match: 8. The CDR3 is made up of 15 amino acids. Looked up from germline, CDR1 is KGHSH and CDR2 is LQKENI. CDR3 region: CASSPRDRQIYEQYF. As DNA, the CDR3 is TGTGCCAGCTCACCCCGGGACAGACAGATCTACGAGCAGTACTTC.

A few counts support this clonotype. The V and J genes are TRBV28 and TRBJ1-1; TRBD1 aligns across 7 bases. The CDR3 extends over 15 amino acids. The ends lost 1 base at V and 5 bases at J; junction bases unmatched: 7. CDR1 is MDHEN and CDR2 is SYDVKM in the germline V gene. This chain's CDR3 is CASSLFEGARTEAFF. CDR3 in DNA: TGTGCCAGCAGTTTATTTGAGGGGGCGCGGACTGAAGCTTTCTTT.

In its sample, this clonotype ranks as medium-sized. The chain has TRBV29-1 and TRBJ2-1; D is unclear. The ends were cut back, 6 bases at V and 5 bases at J, with 14 bases in the middle. The CDR3 is 13 amino acids. Germline CDR1 is SQVTM and CDR2 is ANQGSEA. The CDR3 protein is CSVRPQTHNEQFF. CDR3 nucleotides: TGCAGCGTCCGACCGCAGACACACAATGAGCAGTTCTTC.

This chain joins TRBV20-1 and TRBJ1-5; 8 bases are a match to TRBD1. The V gene's germline CDR1 is DFQATT and CDR2 SNEGSKA (reference sequence). Unmatched junction bases numbered 15, after V lost 3 bases and J lost 2 bases. This CDR3 region has 18 residues. CDR3 in amino acids: CSASSRDRPASGNQPQHF. In DNA, the CDR3 is TGCAGTGCTAGTTCCCGGGACAGGCCAGCGTCGGGCAATCAGCCCCAGCATTTT.

At least ten counts were recorded for this clonotype. V gene TRBV6-1 combines with J gene TRBJ2-1, with 11 bases lining up with TRBD2. This CDR3 is built from 16 residues. Germline V lookup: CDR1 MNHNS, CDR2 SASEGT. With 7 bases clipped from V and 3 bases from J, the junction kept 8 bases outside the gene matches. CDR3 residues: CASIYSGGAGYNEQFF. CDR3 in DNA: TGTGCCAGCATTTATAGCGGGGGGGCTGGCTACAATGAGCAGTTCTTC.

This clonotype was counted ten times or more. The genes are TRBV5-6 and TRBJ2-7; perhaps TRBD2 as D (7 bases). The V end lost 3 bases, the J end lost 0 bases, and 13 bases lay between the germline ends. The CDR3 runs to 15 residues. CDR1 is SGHDT, CDR2 YYEEEE, per germline. In DNA, the CDR3 is TGTGCCAGCAGCTCGGACAGCGGGGCCTCCTACGAGCAGTACTTC. Its protein is CASSSDSGASYEQYF.

This clonotype is classed as medium-sized. This rearrangement joins TRBV27 to TRBJ2-1; 8 bases match TRBD1. The CDR3 is 15 amino acids. Trimming cost V 2 bases and J 6 bases; bases outside gene matches: 6. Germline CDR1 and CDR2: MNHEY and SMNVEV (reference sequence). The CDR3: CASSLMDRVTNEQFF. In DNA form, the CDR3 reads TGTGCCAGCAGTTTAATGGACAGGGTCACCAATGAGCAGTTCTTC.

In this sample, this clonotype turned up many times. The chain is built from TRBV5-1 and TRBJ1-1, with TRBD1 identical over 7 bases. After removal of 4 bases from V and 7 bases from J, the junction contained 10 bases not matched to a gene. Per the germline V gene, CDR1 is SGHRS and CDR2 is YFSETQ. The CDR3 totals 14 residues. The CDR3 nucleotides are TGCGCCAGCAGCCCCAGAAGGGGGCAAAGTGAAGCTTTCTTT. The encoded protein is CASSPRRGQSEAFF.

This clonotype was detected ten times or more. The rearrangement uses TRBV20-1 and TRBJ1-1; perhaps TRBD1 as D (6 bases). CDR1 is DFQATT, CDR2 SNEGSKA, per germline (reference sequence). This CDR3 has 13 amino acids. The ends were cut back, 0 bases at V and 1 base at J, with 6 bases in the middle. CDR3 coding DNA: TGCAGTGCTAGAGAACAGGGGAACACTGAAGCTTTCTTT. Amino acids: CSAREQGNTEAFF.

This clonotype is categorized as medium-sized. The CDR3, as DNA: TGCAGCATCGGGACGTTACGCTCTGGGGCCAACGTCCTGACTTTC. Translated, it gives CSIGTLRSGANVLTF. V is TRBV29-1 and J is TRBJ2-6; the D gene could be TRBD1 or TRBD2 (5 bases each). The V and J ends lost 8 bases and 0 bases respectively, with 14 bases between them. In germline, CDR1 is SQVTM, CDR2 ANQGSEA. This CDR3 comprises 15 residues.